The 26 T cell receptor beta chains below were found in one sample sequenced in a study of cytomegalovirus exposure and HLA in healthy donors. Primers included in the PCR were 60 Vbeta and 13 Jbeta primers. Using immunoSEQ multiplex PCR, the repertoire was profiled, and TCRdb retains in-frame clones only, with some absent. This table holds approximately 150,000 clones, roughly 70% found once. Material: PBMCs. These receptors were obtained from a man under 40 in good health and CMV-seropositive.

The chain recombines TRBV7-9 with TRBJ2-3, with D unclear. Germline lookup yields CDR1 SEHNR and CDR2 FQNEAQ (reference sequence). The CDR3 length is 14 residues. Trimming pared 5 bases from V and 5 bases from J, leaving 14 bases between. CDR3 in amino acids: CASSLTPYRDTQYF. CDR3 bases: TGTGCCAGCAGCCTCACGCCCTACAGAGATACGCAGTATTTT.

The chain joins TRBV9 to TRBJ1-2; tentatively, D is TRBD1 (5 bases). Trimming removed 5 bases from V and 2 bases from J, with 16 bases in between. The CDR3 spans 15 residues. Germline V gene sequence: CDR1 SGDLS, CDR2 YYNGEE. The CDR3 spells CASREIGEFNYGYTF. The CDR3 DNA reads as TGTGCCAGCAGAGAAATAGGGGAATTCAACTATGGCTACACCTTC.

This clone was recorded once. The gene calls are TRBV10-3 and TRBJ2-1, with TRBD2 matching 8 bases. The CDR3 loop spans 12 amino acids. V gave up 7 bases and J gave up 6 bases; unmatched junction bases: 2. The germline gives CDR1 ENHRY, CDR2 SYGVKD. CDR3 coding DNA: TGTGCCATCAATACTAGCGGCAATGAGCAGTTCTTC. Protein sequence: CAINTSGNEQFF.

The chain links TRBV6-6 to TRBJ2-7; 10 nucleotides agree with TRBD2. Germline loops: CDR1 MNHNY, CDR2 SVGAGI (reference sequence). J gave up 2 bases and V 5 bases, and 6 bases lay outside the gene matches. CDR3 length equals 15 residues. CDR3 residues: CASSRTSGNTYEQYF. As DNA, the CDR3 is TGTGCCAGCAGTCGGACTAGCGGTAATACCTACGAGCAGTACTTC.

This clone was detected only once. The chain links TRBV7-2 to TRBJ1-5; the match to TRBD1 covers 7 bases. The CDR3 is made up of 14 amino acids. CDR1 is SGHTA, CDR2 FQGNSA, per germline. V shed 4 bases and J 4 bases; nucleotides not matched to a gene: 4. CDR3 sequence reads: CASSSRQGNQPQHF. As DNA, the CDR3 is TGTGCCAGCAGCTCGCGACAGGGAAATCAGCCCCAGCATTTT. The variable domain in full, completed from reference TRBV7-2 and TRBJ1-5, reads GAGVSQSPSNKVTEKGKDVELRCDPISGHTALYWYRQSLGQGLEFLIYFQGNSAPDKSGLPSDRFSAERTGGSVSTLTIQRTQQEDSAVYLCASSSRQGNQPQHFGDGTRLSIL.

This clone showed up just a few times. V gene TRBV11-2 combines with J gene TRBJ1-5; weak D call: TRBD1 (5 bases). The CDR3 contains 15 residues. V was shortened by 5 bases and J by 3 bases, with 14 bases between the two germline ends. CDR1 is SGHAT, CDR2 FQNNGV, per germline. The CDR3 sequence: CASSPTLGPNQPQHF. The CDR3 nucleotides read TGTGCCAGCAGCCCAACCTTGGGGCCCAATCAGCCCCAGCATTTT.

This rearrangement joins TRBV30 to TRBJ1-1; D is uncertain. The V end was cut by 0 bases, the J end by 1 base, with 9 bases between. Germline CDR1 reads GTSNPN; CDR2 reads SVGIG (reference sequence). The CDR3 sequence is 14 residues long. CDR3 loop: CAWSVGHANTEAFF. The CDR3 nucleotides are TGTGCCTGGAGTGTTGGGCACGCGAACACTGAAGCTTTCTTT. Full variable domain (remainder filled in from reference TRBV30 and TRBJ1-1): SQTIHQWPATLVQPVGSPLSLECTVEGTSNPNLYWYRQAAGRGLQLLFYSVGIGQISSEVPQNLSASRPQDRQFILSSKKLLLSDSGFYLCAWSVGHANTEAFFGQGTRLTVV.

The chain links TRBV10-3 to TRBJ2-7; D might be TRBD1 (5 bases). CDR1 ENHRY and CDR2 SYGVKD come from the germline V gene. V was trimmed by 6 bases and J by 11 bases, leaving 20 bases between them. CDR3 size: 13 residues. CDR3 nucleotides: TGTGCCATCAGGTTGTCCCAGACAGAACCTGAGTACTTC. It is translated as CAIRLSQTEPEYF.

This clone was recorded a few times. The chain employs TRBV30 and TRBJ2-7; no firm D call. Germline V CDR1 and CDR2: GTSNPN, SVGIG (reference sequence). With 1 base removed from V and 3 bases from J, the gap between germline ends came to 4 bases. The CDR3 loop spans 11 amino acids. The CDR3 sequence is CAWSGIYEQYF. DNA for the CDR3: TGTGCCTGGAGTGGTATCTACGAGCAGTACTTC. Based on the CDR3 plus reference TRBV30 and TRBJ2-7, the full variable domain is SQTIHQWPATLVQPVGSPLSLECTVEGTSNPNLYWYRQAAGRGLQLLFYSVGIGQISSEVPQNLSASRPQDRQFILSSKKLLLSDSGFYLCAWSGIYEQYFGPGTRLTVT.

J is TRBJ1-6 and V is TRBV10-3, with a possible D match to TRBD1 (5 bases). Germline loops: CDR1 ENHRY, CDR2 SYGVKD. V was trimmed by 2 bases and J by 10 bases, leaving 18 bases between them. CDR3 length equals 16 residues. CDR3 residues: CAISENGWQGGSPLHF. The CDR3 DNA is TGTGCCATCAGTGAGAATGGTTGGCAGGGAGGCTCACCCCTCCACTTT.

For the CDR3, the DNA is TGTGCCAGTAGTATTCAGTGGGACTCCTACGAGCAGTACTTC. Translating it yields CASSIQWDSYEQYF. The chain recombines TRBV19 with TRBJ2-5, with D unclear. The J call may be faulty, since TRBJ2-7 better matches the DNA end. Germline CDR1 and CDR2: LNHDA and SQIVND (reference sequence). This CDR3 comprises 14 residues.

The chain couples TRBV7-9 to TRBJ2-7, with 10 bases identical to TRBD2. V was pared by 5 bases and J by 2 bases, with 3 bases of the junction left unmatched. The CDR3 loop spans 14 amino acids. Germline assignment: CDR1 SEHNR and CDR2 FQNEAQ (reference sequence). The CDR3 region is CASSASGRAYEQYF. The CDR3, as DNA: TGTGCCAGCAGCGCCAGCGGGAGGGCCTACGAGCAGTACTTC.

The V gene is TRBV4-1, the J gene TRBJ2-2; D is perhaps TRBD2 (5 bases). CDR1 and CDR2 (germline): MGHRA, YSYEKL. Trimming stripped 1 base from V and 1 base from J, with 10 bases between. The CDR3 is 16 residues long. CDR3 bases: TGCGCCAGCAGCCAAGGGGGTAGCGAGAACACCGGGGAGCTGTTTTTT. It specifies CASSQGGSENTGELFF.

This chain links TRBV30 with TRBJ2-1; D is possibly TRBD2 (5 bases). This CDR3 comprises 15 residues. Germline V gene data show CDR1 as GTSNPN and CDR2 as SVGIG (reference sequence). V lost 4 bases to trimming and J lost 6 bases, with 19 bases between them. The DNA for the CDR3 is TGTGCCTGGAATAAGGGCGGGCGCCTGACCAATGAGCAGTTCTTC. It codes for CAWNKGGRLTNEQFF.

The V and J genes are TRBV7-6 and TRBJ2-5; TRBD1 agrees at 8 bases. The better agreement between TRBJ2-7 and the DNA end casts doubt on the J call. The length of the CDR3 is 14 residues. Per germline, CDR1 SGHVS and CDR2 FNYEAQ. The CDR3 sequence is CASTAIQGAGEQYF. As DNA, the CDR3 is TGTGCCAGCACCGCCATCCAGGGGGCTGGCGAGCAGTACTTC.

This clone appeared once. The chain couples TRBV19 to TRBJ1-1; D gene unclear. Germline V gene data show CDR1 as LNHDA and CDR2 as SQIVND (reference sequence). The CDR3 is 14 residues long. V lost 0 bases and J lost 5, with 10 bases in between. The CDR3: CASSIDRYPTEAFF. CDR3 in DNA: TGTGCCAGTAGTATAGACCGGTACCCTACTGAAGCTTTCTTT.

This clone was counted a single time. The chain is built from TRBV28 and TRBJ1-2; 8 bases align to TRBD1. The V gene end was trimmed by 5 bases and the J gene end by 4 bases; junction bases not matched to a gene: 3. CDR1 is MDHEN and CDR2 is SYDVKM in the germline V gene. The CDR3 sequence is 13 residues long. For the CDR3, the DNA is TGTGCCAGCAGTCAGGACAGGGTCTATGGCTACACCTTC. This codes for CASSQDRVYGYTF.

The chain joins TRBV6-5 to TRBJ2-2; D gene uncertain. Per germline, CDR1 MNHEY and CDR2 SVGAGI. Trimming cost V 5 bases and J 2 bases, with 6 bases left between them. The CDR3 loop spans 13 amino acids. Here the CDR3 DNA reads TGTGCCAGCAGTCTGGCAAACACCGGGGAGCTGTTTTTT. Amino acids: CASSLANTGELFF.

The V gene is TRBV4-1, the J gene TRBJ2-7; D possibly corresponds to TRBD1 (5 bases). Germline V gene lookup returns CDR1 MGHRA and CDR2 YSYEKL. The ends were cut back, 1 base at V and 7 bases at J, with 17 bases in the middle. This CDR3 has 15 residues. The CDR3 loop is CASSQVSGRAEEQYF. CDR3 sequence (DNA): TGCGCCAGCAGCCAAGTTTCTGGCAGGGCGGAAGAGCAGTACTTC.

A remark on this clone: One end of the junction varies from germline; a read error may be responsible. The chain uses TRBV7-7 and TRBJ2-1, with 9 bases lining up with TRBD2. The V gene's germline CDR1 is SSHAT and CDR2 FNYEAQ (reference sequence). The CDR3 spans 14 residues. CDR3 bases: TGTGCTAGCAGCTTAGGTAGCGGGAGCGTTGAGCAGTTCTTC. Encoded protein: CASSLGSGSVEQFF.

V is TRBV5-5 and J is TRBJ1-4, with 8 positions matching TRBD1. The CDR3 has 17 amino acids. J lost 4 bases, V lost 4 bases, and 12 bases had no gene match. Germline CDR1 and CDR2: SGHKS and YYEKEE (reference sequence). CDR3 residues: CASSLDRVGSDNEKLFF. The CDR3 coding sequence is TGTGCCAGCAGCCTGGACAGGGTGGGATCCGATAATGAAAAACTGTTTTTT.

This clone came up a few times. DNA for the CDR3: TGTGCCAGCAGCGACCTTTTCTTTGACAGCTCTGGGGCCAACGTCCTGACTTTC. Translating gives CASSDLFFDSSGANVLTF. The chain uses TRBV21-1 and TRBJ2-6; the DNA was not used to check the table's D call, TRBD1. TRBV21-1 is reported as a pseudogene. The CDR3 contains 18 residues.

The V and J genes are TRBV18 and TRBJ2-3; D is unresolved. The CDR3 is 14 amino acids. V was trimmed by 3 bases and J by 0 bases, leaving 7 bases between them. CDR1 is KGHSH, CDR2 LQKENI, per germline. The CDR3 protein is CASSPQQSTDTQYF. CDR3 in DNA: TGTGCCAGCTCACCGCAACAGAGCACAGATACGCAGTATTTT.

The chain is built from TRBV9 and TRBJ2-5; 8 nucleotides match TRBD1. From germline, CDR1 is SGDLS and CDR2 YYNGEE. The V segment lost 2 bases and the J segment 4 bases; nucleotides outside the gene matches: 13. This CDR3 region has 17 residues. Written as DNA, the CDR3 is TGTGCCAGCAGCGTTGGCTGGGACACCAGGGGGCTAGAGACCCAGTACTTC. It is translated as CASSVGWDTRGLETQYF.

This chain uses TRBV6-5 with TRBJ2-7, with TRBD2 matching 7 bases. The length of the CDR3 is 12 residues. Germline loops: CDR1 MNHEY, CDR2 SVGAGI. Trimming removed 6 bases from V and 4 bases from J; junction bases left unmatched: 3. CDR3 bases: TGTGCCAGCAGACTAGCGTTGTACGAGCAGTACTTC. This sequence encodes CASRLALYEQYF.

This clone was recorded only once. The rearrangement links TRBV4-1 to TRBJ2-3; tentatively, D is TRBD2 (6 bases). V was cut by 2 bases and J by 4 bases, with 13 bases left in between. CDR1 MGHRA and CDR2 YSYEKL come from the germline V gene. The CDR3 is made up of 15 amino acids. The CDR3 DNA reads as TGCGCCAGCAGCCAATCGTCGACTAGTTCAGATACGCAGTATTTT. Protein: CASSQSSTSSDTQYF.